This is a list of T cell receptor beta chains from one sample in a study of OX40 agonist ivuxolimab in advanced cancers. Assay used: immunoSEQ multiplex PCR; TCRdb lists only in-frame clones, some missing. Of about 50,000 clones listed, over 75% are singletons. This sample comprised CD4+ or CD8+ T cells sorted from blood, obtained in a trial of the OX40 agonist ivuxolimab. The source is an adult with an advanced solid tumor such as melanoma, head and neck, liver or kidney cancer. Both conserved end residues are part of each CDR3. The D gene is left open where the match is weak. Size is omitted from some rows. Given values are once, few, many or a class for expanded clones.

abundance	d_gene	v_gene	j_gene	CDR3aa	CDR3nt
.	TRBD2	TRBV5-1	TRBJ2-1	CASSSGGGRVSYNEQFF	TGCGCCAGCAGCTCAGGAGGCGGGAGGGTCTCCTACAATGAGCAGTTCTTC
.	TRBD2	TRBV29-1	TRBJ2-3	CSVGGASGVSTDTQYF	TGCAGCGTTGGGGGGGCTAGCGGGGTTAGCACAGATACGCAGTATTTT
.	.	TRBV11-3	TRBJ2-3	CASSRGDQSTDTQYF	TGTGCCAGCAGCCGAGGCGACCAGTCCACAGATACGCAGTATTTT
.	.	TRBV7-7	TRBJ2-5	CASSSSLVSTQYF	TGTGCTAGCAGCTCAAGCTTAGTTTCGACCCAGTACTTC
.	TRBD2	TRBV14	TRBJ2-2	CASSQGLAGLTGELFF	TGTGCCAGCAGCCAAGGGTTAGCGGGATTGACCGGGGAGCTGTTTTTT
few	TRBD2	TRBV4-1	TRBJ2-3	CASSQAGGVDTQYF	TGCGCCAGCAGCCAAGCGGGAGGGGTAGATACGCAGTATTTT
.	.	TRBV30	TRBJ1-5	CAWSAQVNQPQHF	TGTGCCTGGAGTGCACAGGTTAATCAACCCCAGCATTTT
.	.	TRBV29-1	TRBJ1-2	CSLQDTVYGYTF	TGCAGCCTCCAGGACACGGTCTATGGCTACACCTTC
.	.	TRBV5-1	TRBJ2-3	CASSQGLSTDTQYF	TGCGCCAGCAGCCAAGGACTAAGCACAGATACGCAGTATTTT
.	.	TRBV11-3	TRBJ2-3	CASGDFSDTQYF	TGTGCCAGCGGGGACTTTTCAGATACGCAGTATTTT
.	.	TRBV21-1	TRBJ1-4	CASSSGQPTNEKLFF	TGTGCCAGCAGCTCGGGACAGCCAACTAATGAAAAACTGTTTTTT
.	TRBD1	TRBV28	TRBJ2-5	CASSRPGQQLETQYF	TGTGCCAGCAGCCGACCGGGACAGCAATTGGAGACCCAGTACTTC
few	.	TRBV10-3	TRBJ2-3	CAIGTDTQYF	TGTGCCATCGGCACAGATACGCAGTATTTT
.	TRBD2	TRBV12-5	TRBJ2-1	CASGLSLRGRERAYNEQFF	TGTGCTAGTGGTTTGTCCCTCCGCGGGCGGGAGAGAGCCTACAATGAGCAGTTCTTC
.	TRBD2	TRBV4-1	TRBJ2-1	CASSQTSGTHNEQFF	TGCGCCAGCAGCCAGACTAGCGGGACACACAATGAGCAGTTCTTC
.	.	TRBV4-1	TRBJ1-4	CASSQEEGNEKLFF	TGCGCCAGCAGCCAAGAGGAAGGGAATGAAAAACTGTTTTTT
.	TRBD2	TRBV19	TRBJ2-2	CASKSGTSRTGELFF	TGTGCCAGTAAATCCGGGACTAGCAGAACCGGGGAGCTGTTTTTT
.	.	TRBV18	TRBJ2-2	CASSRDTELFF	TGTGCCAGCTCACGGGACACGGAGCTGTTTTTT
.	TRBD1	TRBV19	TRBJ1-5	CASSGTGMNQPQHF	TGTGCCAGTAGTGGGACAGGCATGAATCAGCCCCAGCATTTT
.	TRBD2	TRBV6-1	TRBJ2-7	CASSSLSGSFYEQYF	TGTGCCAGCAGTTCCCTGAGCGGGAGCTTCTACGAGCAGTACTTC
.	TRBD1	TRBV15	TRBJ2-1	CATSRGGQGVDEQFF	TGTGCCACCAGCAGAGGGGGACAGGGGGTAGATGAGCAGTTCTTC
few	.	TRBV6-6	TRBJ1-1	CATLTEVMNTEAFF	TGTGCCACCCTGACGGAAGTTATGAACACTGAAGCTTTCTTT
few	.	TRBV28	TRBJ2-7	CASSRGASEQYF	TGTGCCAGCAGCCGGGGGGCATCCGAGCAGTACTTC
once	.	TRBV6-1	TRBJ1-3	CASSDSGSGNTIYF	TGTGCCAGCAGTGATTCCGGCTCTGGAAACACCATATATTTT
.	TRBD1	TRBV11-3	TRBJ2-5	CASSLGRRDRGRETQYF	TGTGCCAGCAGCTTAGGCAGGCGGGACAGGGGTCGGGAGACCCAGTACTTC
.	.	TRBV9	TRBJ2-7	CASSVGADATYEQYF	TGTGCCAGCAGCGTAGGAGCGGATGCGACCTACGAGCAGTACTTC
.	.	TRBV15	TRBJ2-7	CATSPLPRGYYEQYF	TGTGCCACCAGTCCCCTGCCCCGGGGGTACTACGAGCAGTACTTC
.	.	TRBV28	TRBJ2-1	CASSAGTRLWEQFF	TGTGCCAGCAGCGCCGGGACTCGCCTATGGGAGCAGTTCTTC
.	TRBD1	TRBV6-5	TRBJ1-1	CASSEEDRGWAFF	TGTGCCAGCAGTGAAGAGGACAGGGGTTGGGCTTTCTTT
few	.	TRBV21-1	TRBJ1-1	CYSGANTEAFF	TGCTACAGTGGGGCGAACACTGAAGCTTTCTTT
.	.	TRBV7-6	TRBJ2-2	CASRKGTYTGELFF	TGTGCCAGCAGGAAGGGGACCTACACCGGGGAGCTGTTTTTT
.	TRBD2	TRBV4-2	TRBJ2-3	CASSQVGLADSTDTQYF	TGTGCCAGCAGCCAAGTGGGACTAGCGGATAGCACAGATACGCAGTATTTT
.	.	TRBV28	TRBJ2-3	CASSEQGADTQYF	TGTGCCAGCAGTGAACAGGGTGCAGATACGCAGTATTTT
.	TRBD2	TRBV5-4	TRBJ2-7	CASRSGRVDEQYF	TGTGCCAGCAGGAGCGGGAGGGTGGACGAGCAGTACTTC
.	.	TRBV19	TRBJ2-1	CASSRKIVIEQGFYNEQFF	TGTGCCAGTAGTAGGAAAATCGTCATTGAACAGGGATTCTACAATGAGCAGTTCTTC
.	TRBD2	TRBV27	TRBJ2-1	CASRTAGGPNYGSYNEQFF	TGTGCCAGCAGGACGGCGGGAGGGCCGAATTATGGGTCCTACAATGAGCAGTTCTTC
.	TRBD2	TRBV5-3	TRBJ2-1	CARSFQTSGRDNEQFF	TGTGCCAGAAGCTTCCAGACCAGCGGGAGGGACAATGAGCAGTTCTTC
.	.	TRBV2	TRBJ1-5	CASSDFGGNQPQHF	TGTGCCAGCAGTGATTTCGGGGGCAATCAGCCCCAGCATTTT